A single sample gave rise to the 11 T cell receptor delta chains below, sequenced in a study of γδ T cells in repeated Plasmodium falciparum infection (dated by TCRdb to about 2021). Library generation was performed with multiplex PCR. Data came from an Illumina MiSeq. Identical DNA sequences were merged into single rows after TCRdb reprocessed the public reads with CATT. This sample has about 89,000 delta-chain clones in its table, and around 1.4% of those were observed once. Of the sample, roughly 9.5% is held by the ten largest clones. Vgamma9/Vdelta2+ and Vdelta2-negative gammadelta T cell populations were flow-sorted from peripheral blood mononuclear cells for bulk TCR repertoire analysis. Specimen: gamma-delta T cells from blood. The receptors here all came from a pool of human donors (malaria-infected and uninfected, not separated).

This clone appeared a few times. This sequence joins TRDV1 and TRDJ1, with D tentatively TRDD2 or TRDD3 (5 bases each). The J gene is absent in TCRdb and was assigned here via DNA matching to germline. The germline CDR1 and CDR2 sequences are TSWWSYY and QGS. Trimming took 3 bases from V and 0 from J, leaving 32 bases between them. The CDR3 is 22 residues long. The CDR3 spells CALGDQSNGVSSLTPYTDKLIF. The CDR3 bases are TGTGCTCTTGGGGACCAATCCAATGGGGTCTCTTCCCTCACTCCGTACACCGATAAACTCATCTTT.

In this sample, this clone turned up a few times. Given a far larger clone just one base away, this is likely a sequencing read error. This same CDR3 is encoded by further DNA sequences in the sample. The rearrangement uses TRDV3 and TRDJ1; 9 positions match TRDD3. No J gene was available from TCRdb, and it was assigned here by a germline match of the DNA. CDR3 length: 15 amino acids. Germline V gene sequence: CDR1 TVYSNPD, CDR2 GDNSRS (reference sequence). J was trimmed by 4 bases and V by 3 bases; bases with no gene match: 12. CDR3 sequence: CAFVAQGGYRDKLIF. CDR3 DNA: TGTGCCTTCGTGGCCCAGGGGGGATACCGCGATAAACTCATCTTT.

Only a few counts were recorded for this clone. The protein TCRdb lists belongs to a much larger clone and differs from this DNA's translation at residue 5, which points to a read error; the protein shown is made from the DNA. CDR3 residues: CACDVMSPGRDRGLIF. CDR3 DNA: TGTGCCTGTGACGTCATGTCCCCGGGACGGGATAGGGGACTCATCTTT. The chain uses TRDV2 and TRDJ1, with D perhaps TRDD3 (6 bases). Trimming took off 3 bases at V and 10 bases at J, with 26 bases between the two ends. CDR1 GEAIGNYY and CDR2 EKD come from the germline V gene. CDR3 length equals 16 residues.

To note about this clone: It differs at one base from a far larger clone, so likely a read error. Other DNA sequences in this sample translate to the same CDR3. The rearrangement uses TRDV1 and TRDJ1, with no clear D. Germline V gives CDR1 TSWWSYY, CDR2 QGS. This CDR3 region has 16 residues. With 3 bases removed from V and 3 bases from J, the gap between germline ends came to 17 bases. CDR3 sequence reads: CALGELVLGRADKLIF. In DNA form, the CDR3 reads TGTGCTCTTGGGGAGCTTGTGCTAGGGAGGGCCGATAAACTCATCTTT.

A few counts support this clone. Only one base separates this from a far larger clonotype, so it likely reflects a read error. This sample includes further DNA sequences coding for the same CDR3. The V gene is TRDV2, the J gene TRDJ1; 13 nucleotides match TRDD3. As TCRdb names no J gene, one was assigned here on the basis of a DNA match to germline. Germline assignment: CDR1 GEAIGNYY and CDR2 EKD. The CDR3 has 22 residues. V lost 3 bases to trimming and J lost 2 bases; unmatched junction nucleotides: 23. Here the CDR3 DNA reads TGTGCCTGTGACCCAGTACCGACCGCTGTACTGGGGGATACGGAGGGGACCGATAAACTCATCTTT. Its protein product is CACDPVPTAVLGDTEGTDKLIF.

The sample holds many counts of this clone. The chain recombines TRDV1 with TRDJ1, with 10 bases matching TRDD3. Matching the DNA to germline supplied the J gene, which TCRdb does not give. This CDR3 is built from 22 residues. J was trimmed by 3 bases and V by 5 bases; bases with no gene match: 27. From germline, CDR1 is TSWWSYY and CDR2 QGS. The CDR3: CALGPPAFSQLGDVCRPDKLIF. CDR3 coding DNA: TGTGCTCTTGGGCCTCCGGCCTTCTCTCAACTGGGGGATGTGTGCCGGCCCGATAAACTCATCTTT.

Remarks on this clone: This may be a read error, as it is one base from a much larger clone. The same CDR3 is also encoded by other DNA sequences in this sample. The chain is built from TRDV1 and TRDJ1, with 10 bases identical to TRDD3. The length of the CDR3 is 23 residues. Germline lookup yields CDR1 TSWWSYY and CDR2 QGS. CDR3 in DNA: TGTGCTCTTGGTTGGACCAATTCCGGGGTAAGAGGGGGATACGAGGCTAGCACCGATAAACTTATCTTT. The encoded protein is CALGWTNSGVRGGYEASTDKLIF.

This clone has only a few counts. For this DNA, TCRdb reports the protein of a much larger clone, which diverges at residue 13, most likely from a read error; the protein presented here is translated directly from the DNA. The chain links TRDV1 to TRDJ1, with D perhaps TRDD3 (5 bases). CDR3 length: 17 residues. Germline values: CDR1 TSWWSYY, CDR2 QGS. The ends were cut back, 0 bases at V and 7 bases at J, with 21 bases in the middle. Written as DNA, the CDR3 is TGTGCTCTTGGGGAACTCAGGCCCGGCGGGGGCCACTGTAAACTCATCTTT. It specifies CALGELRPGGGHCKLIF.

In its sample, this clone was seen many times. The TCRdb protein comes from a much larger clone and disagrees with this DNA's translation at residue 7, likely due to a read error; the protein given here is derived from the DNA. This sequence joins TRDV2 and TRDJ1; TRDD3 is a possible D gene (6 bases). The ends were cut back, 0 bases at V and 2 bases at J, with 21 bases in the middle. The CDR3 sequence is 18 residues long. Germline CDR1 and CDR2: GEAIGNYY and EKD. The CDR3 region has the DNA TGTGCCTGTGACACCCTTTTTCCAAGAGATACGGGGACCGATAAACTCATCTTT. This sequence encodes CACDTLFPRDTGTDKLIF.

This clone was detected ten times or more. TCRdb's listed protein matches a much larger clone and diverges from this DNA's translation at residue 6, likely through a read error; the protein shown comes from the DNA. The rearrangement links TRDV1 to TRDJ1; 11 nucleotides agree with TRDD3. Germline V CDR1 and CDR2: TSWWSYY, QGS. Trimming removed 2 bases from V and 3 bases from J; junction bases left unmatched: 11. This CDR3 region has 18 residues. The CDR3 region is CALGECRTYWGISDKLIF. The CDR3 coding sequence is TGTGCTCTTGGGGAATGCCGTACTTACTGGGGGATATCCGATAAACTCATCTTT.

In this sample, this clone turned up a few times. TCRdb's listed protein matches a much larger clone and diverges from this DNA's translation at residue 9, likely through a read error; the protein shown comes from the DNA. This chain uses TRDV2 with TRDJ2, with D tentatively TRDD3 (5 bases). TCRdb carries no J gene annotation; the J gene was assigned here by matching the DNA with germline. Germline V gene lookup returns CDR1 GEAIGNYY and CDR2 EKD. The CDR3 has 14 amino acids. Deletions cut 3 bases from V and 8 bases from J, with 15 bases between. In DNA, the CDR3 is TGTGCCTGTGACCCGCTGAGGGGGGGCGCACAACTCTTCTTT. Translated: CACDPLRGGAQLFF.